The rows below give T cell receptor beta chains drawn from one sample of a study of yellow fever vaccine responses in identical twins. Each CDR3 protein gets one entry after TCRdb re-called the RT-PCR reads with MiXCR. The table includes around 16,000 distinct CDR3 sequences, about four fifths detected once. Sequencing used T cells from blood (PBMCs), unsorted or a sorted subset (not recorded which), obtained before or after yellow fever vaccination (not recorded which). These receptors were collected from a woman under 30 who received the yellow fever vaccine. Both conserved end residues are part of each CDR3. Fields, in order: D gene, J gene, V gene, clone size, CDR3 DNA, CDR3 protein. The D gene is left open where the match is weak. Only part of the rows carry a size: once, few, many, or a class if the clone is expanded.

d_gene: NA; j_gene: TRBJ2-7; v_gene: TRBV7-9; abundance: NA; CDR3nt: TGTGCCAGCAGCCCGTCACAGGGAAACGAGCAGTACTTC; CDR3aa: CASSPSQGNEQYF
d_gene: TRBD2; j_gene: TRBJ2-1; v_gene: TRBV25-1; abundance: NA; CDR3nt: TGTGCCAGCAGTGGACTAGCGGGATATAATTTAGGAGAGCAGTTCTTC; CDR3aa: CASSGLAGYNLGEQFF
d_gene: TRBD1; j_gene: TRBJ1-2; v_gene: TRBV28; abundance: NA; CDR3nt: TGTGCCACCGAGACAGGGAAATATGGCTACACCTTC; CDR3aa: CATETGKYGYTF
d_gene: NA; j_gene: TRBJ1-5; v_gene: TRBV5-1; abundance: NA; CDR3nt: TGCGCCAGCAGCCCCCGGGGGGGTCAGCCCCAGCATTTT; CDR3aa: CASSPRGGQPQHF
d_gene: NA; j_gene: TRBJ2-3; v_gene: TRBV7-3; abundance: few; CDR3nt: TGTGCCAGCAGCTTCGGACAGTCAGATACGCAGTATTTT; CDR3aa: CASSFGQSDTQYF
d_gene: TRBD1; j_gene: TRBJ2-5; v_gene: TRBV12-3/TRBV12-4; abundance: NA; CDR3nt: TGTGCCAGCACGACAGGACAGGGCAAAGGGGAGACCCAGTACTTC; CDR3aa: CASTTGQGKGETQYF
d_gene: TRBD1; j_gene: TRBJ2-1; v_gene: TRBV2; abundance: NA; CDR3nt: TGTGCCAGCGTGACGGGACAGTACAATGAGCAGTTCTTC; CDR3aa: CASVTGQYNEQFF
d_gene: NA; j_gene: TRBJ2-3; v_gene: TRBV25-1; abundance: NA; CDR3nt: TGTGCCAGCAGAGACCCCGCCGATACGCAGTATTTT; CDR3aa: CASRDPADTQYF
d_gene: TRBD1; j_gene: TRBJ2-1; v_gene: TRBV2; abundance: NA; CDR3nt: TGTGCCAGCAGCCAACACCGACAGGGTGAGCAGTTCTTC; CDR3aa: CASSQHRQGEQFF
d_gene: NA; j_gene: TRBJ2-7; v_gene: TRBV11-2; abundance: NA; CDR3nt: TGTGCCAGCAGCTTAGAGCTAAGCTCCTACGAGCAGTACTTC; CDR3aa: CASSLELSSYEQYF
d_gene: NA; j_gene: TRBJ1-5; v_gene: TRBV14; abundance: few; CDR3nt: TGTGCCAGCAGCCAAGACAGCAATCAGCCCCAGCATTTT; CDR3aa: CASSQDSNQPQHF
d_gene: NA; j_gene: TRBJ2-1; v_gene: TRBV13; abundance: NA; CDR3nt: TGTGCCAGCAGCTTTCAGGCAGGGATCAATGAGCAGTTCTTC; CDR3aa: CASSFQAGINEQFF
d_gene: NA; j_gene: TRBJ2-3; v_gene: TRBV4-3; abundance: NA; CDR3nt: TGCGCCAGCAGCCAAGGCCGTAGTGGGGCTAGTCGCACAGATACGCAGTATTTT; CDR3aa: CASSQGRSGASRTDTQYF
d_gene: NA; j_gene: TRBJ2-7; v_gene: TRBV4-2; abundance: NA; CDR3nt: TGTGCCAGCAGCCAAGAATCGACGCTTACCTACGAGCAGTACTTC; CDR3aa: CASSQESTLTYEQYF
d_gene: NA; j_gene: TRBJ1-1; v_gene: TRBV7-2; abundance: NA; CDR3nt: TGTGCCAGCAGCTTAGCGCATATGAACACTGAAGCTTTCTTT; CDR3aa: CASSLAHMNTEAFF
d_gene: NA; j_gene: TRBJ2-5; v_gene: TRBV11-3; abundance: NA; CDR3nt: TGTGCCAGCAGCCCCACTCGGGGCTACTACCAAGAGACCCAGTACTTC; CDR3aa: CASSPTRGYYQETQYF
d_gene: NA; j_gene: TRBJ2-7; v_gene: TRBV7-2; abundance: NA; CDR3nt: TGTGCCAGCAGCTCAGCCGGGACGCATGCCTACGAGCAGTACTTC; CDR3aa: CASSSAGTHAYEQYF
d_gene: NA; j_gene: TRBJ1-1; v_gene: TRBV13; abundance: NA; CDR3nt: TGTGCCAGCAGCGGGGGCGTGAACACTGAAGCTTTCTTT; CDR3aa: CASSGGVNTEAFF
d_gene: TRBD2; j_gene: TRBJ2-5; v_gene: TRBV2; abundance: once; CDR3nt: TGTGCCAGCAGCCCTGGGGGGGTCGAGACCCAGTACTTC; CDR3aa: CASSPGGVETQYF
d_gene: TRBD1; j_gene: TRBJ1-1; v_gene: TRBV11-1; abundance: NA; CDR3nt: TGTGCCACCCGCCGTACAGGGGGCACTGAAGCTTTCTTT; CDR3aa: CATRRTGGTEAFF
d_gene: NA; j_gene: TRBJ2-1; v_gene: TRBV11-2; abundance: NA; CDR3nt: TGTGCCAGCAGCTTAGATGGGGCGCTTGAGCAGTTCTTC; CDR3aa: CASSLDGALEQFF
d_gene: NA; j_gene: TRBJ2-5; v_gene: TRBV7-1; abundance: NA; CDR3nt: TGTGCCAGCAGCTCCGGACAGTCCCAAGAGACCCAGTACTTC; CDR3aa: CASSSGQSQETQYF
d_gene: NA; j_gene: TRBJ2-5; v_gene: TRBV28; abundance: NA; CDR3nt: TGTGCCAGCAGTTTAGTTAGGGCCGGGGAGACCCAGTACTTC; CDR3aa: CASSLVRAGETQYF
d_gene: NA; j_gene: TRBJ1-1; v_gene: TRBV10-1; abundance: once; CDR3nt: TGCGCCAGCAGTGAGTCGGGGGCAGCTGAAGCTTTCTTT; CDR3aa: CASSESGAAEAFF
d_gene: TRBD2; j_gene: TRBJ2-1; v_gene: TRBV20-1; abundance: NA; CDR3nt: TGCAGTGCTGACCCGGGACTAGCGGGAGTACATGAGTTCTTC; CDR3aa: CSADPGLAGVHEFF
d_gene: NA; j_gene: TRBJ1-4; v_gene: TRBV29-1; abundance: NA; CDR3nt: TGCAGCGCACTGCCCGGGAGCAATGAAAAACTGTTTTTT; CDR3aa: CSALPGSNEKLFF
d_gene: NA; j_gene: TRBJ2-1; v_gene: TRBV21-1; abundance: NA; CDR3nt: TGTGCCAGCAGCCCGCACAACTCCCTATACAATGAGCAGTTCTTC; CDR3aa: CASSPHNSLYNEQFF
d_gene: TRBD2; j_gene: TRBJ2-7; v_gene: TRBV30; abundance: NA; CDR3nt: TGTGCCTGGACCCCGGGACTAGCGGGCTACGAGCAGTACTTC; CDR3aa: CAWTPGLAGYEQYF
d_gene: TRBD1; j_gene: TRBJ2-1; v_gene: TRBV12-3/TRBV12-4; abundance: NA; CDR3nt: TGTGCCAGCAGTCCGGGACAGGGGACGAATGAGCAGTTCTTC; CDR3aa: CASSPGQGTNEQFF
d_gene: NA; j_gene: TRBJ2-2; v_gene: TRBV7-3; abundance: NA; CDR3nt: TGTGCCAGCAGCCCGGGCGGTCCCGGGGAGCTGTTTTTT; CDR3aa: CASSPGGPGELFF
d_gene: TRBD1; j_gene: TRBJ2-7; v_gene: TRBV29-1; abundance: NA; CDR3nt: TGCAGCGTTGATACCCGACAGACAGGGCGCTACGAGCAGTACTTC; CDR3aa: CSVDTRQTGRYEQYF
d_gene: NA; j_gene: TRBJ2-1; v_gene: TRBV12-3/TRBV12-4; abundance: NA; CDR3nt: TGTGCCAGCAGTTTAGAGGCAAGCTCCTACAATGAGCAGTTCTTC; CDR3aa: CASSLEASSYNEQFF
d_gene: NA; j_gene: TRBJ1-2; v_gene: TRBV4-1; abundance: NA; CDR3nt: TGCGCCAGCAGCCCACCCCGGGGCTTCCATGGCTACACCTTC; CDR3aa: CASSPPRGFHGYTF
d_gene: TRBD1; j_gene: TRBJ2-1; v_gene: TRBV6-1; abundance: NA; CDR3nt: TGTGCCAGCAACACCCACACAGGGGGCTTGGGCAATGAGCAGTTCTTC; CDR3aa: CASNTHTGGLGNEQFF
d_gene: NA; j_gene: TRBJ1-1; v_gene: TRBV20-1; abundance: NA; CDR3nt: TGCAGTGCTAATGGGCCGATGAACACTGAAGCTTTCTTT; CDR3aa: CSANGPMNTEAFF
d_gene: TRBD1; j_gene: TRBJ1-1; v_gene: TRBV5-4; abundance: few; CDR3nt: TGTGCCAGCAGCTCCCCGGGCTGGGACAGGGACACTGAAGCTTTCTTT; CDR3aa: CASSSPGWDRDTEAFF
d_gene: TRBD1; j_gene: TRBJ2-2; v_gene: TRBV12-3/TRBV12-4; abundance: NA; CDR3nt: TGTGCCAGCAGCGAGACAGGGGGCGCCAACACCGGGGAGCTGTTTTTT; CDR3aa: CASSETGGANTGELFF
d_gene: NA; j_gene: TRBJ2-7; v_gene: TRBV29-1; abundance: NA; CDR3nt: TGCAGCGTTGAAGATGCGGGGTACGAGCAGTACTTC; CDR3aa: CSVEDAGYEQYF
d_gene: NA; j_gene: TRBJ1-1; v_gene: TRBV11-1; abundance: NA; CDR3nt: TGTGCCAGCAGGAAACACGGTTCAGAAGCTTTCTTT; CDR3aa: CASRKHGSEAFF
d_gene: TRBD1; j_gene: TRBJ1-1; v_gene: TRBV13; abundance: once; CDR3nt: TGTGCCAGCGGAAACAGGGGGGGCACTGAAGCTTTCTTT; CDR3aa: CASGNRGGTEAFF
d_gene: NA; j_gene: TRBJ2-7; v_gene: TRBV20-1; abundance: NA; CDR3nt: TGCAGTACGCGGGCCGGAGGGTCCTACGAGCAGTACTTC; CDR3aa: CSTRAGGSYEQYF
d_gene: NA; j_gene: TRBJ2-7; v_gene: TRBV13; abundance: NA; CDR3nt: TGTGCCAGCAGCACCGGGCCAGAAACCTACGAGCAGTACTTC; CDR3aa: CASSTGPETYEQYF
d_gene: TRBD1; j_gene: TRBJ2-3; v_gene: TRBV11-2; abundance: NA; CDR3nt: TGTGCCAGCAGCTTGGGGACAGGGGGCGCAGATACGCAGTATTTT; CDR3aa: CASSLGTGGADTQYF
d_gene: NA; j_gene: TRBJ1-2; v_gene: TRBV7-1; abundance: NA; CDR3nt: TGTGCCAGCAGCTCGACATCGAACTATGGCTACACCTTC; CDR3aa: CASSSTSNYGYTF
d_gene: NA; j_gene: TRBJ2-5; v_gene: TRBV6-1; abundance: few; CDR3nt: TGTGCCAGCAGTGAACGAAGCGGCGAGACCCAGTACTTC; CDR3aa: CASSERSGETQYF
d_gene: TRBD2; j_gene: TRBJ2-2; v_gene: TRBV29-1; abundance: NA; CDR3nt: TGCAGCACTGCTAGCGGGGGCGGGGAGCTGTTTTTT; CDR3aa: CSTASGGGELFF
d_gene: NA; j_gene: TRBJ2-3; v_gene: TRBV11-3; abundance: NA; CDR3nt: TGTGCCAGCAGCTTAGCACCCGGGGCAGATACGCAGTATTTT; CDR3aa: CASSLAPGADTQYF
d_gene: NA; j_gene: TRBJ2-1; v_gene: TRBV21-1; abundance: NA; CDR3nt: TGTGCCAGCAGCGCCAGGGAGAGGACCTACAATGAGCAGTTCTTC; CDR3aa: CASSARERTYNEQFF
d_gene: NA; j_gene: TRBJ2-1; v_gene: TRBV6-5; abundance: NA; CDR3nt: TGTGCCAGCAGTTACTCGAGGGTATACAATGAGCAGTTCTTC; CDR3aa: CASSYSRVYNEQFF